The clone carrying this T cell receptor beta chain was seen just once. This sample was included in a study of CD8 T cells in Susac syndrome. Controls comprised healthy donors matched for age and sex. While CD8+ and CD4+ T cells were isolated negatively, TEMRA cells were enriched by FACS. Reverse transcription of roughly 0.5 to 1 ug RNA used random hexamers. The immunoSEQ assay covered 54 Vbeta and 13 Jbeta segments for CDR3. TCRdb called the immunoSEQ multiplex PCR reads again in MiXCR, with one record for every CDR3 protein. Of 55,000 to 70,000 distinct CDR3 sequences in the sample, about 95% were seen once. V lost 1 base, J lost 3 bases, and 13 bases lay in between. The germline V gene encodes CDR1 MGHRA and CDR2 YSYEKL. There are 16 residues in the CDR3.

The rearrangement joins TRBV4-1 to TRBJ1-5, with a weak D call TRBD1 (6 bases). The source is a human donor in good health. Sequenced sample: CD8+ T cells from PBMCs. DNA of the CDR3: TGCGCCAGCAGCCAAGCACCAGACAGGCCCAATCAGCCCCAGCATTTT. Encoded protein: CASSQAPDRPNQPQHF.